These 2 T cell receptor beta chains originate from one sample sequenced in a study of cytomegalovirus exposure and HLA in healthy donors (TCRdb year 2017). Library preparation employed the immunoSEQ multiplex PCR assay. For the multiplex PCR, a mixture combining 60 forward primers for TCR Vbeta segments and 13 reverse primers for TCR Jbeta segments was used. The clones in this table, taken by TCRdb from immuneACCESS, are in-frame only. Not every clone is retained; where verified, under half of the shortfall comes from an unresolved V gene, and the cause of the rest is unknown. The sample records some 190,000 clones, 76% of which are singletons. The leading ten clones occupy around 1.5% of the sample. The sample taken for sequencing was PBMCs. The receptors shown here come from a man between 18 and 29 years old in good health and CMV-seronegative.

This chain uses TRBV25-1 with TRBJ1-1; D is unresolved. V was pared by 4 bases and J by 5 bases, with 11 bases between. Germline lookup yields CDR1 MGHDK and CDR2 SYGVNS. The CDR3 spans 13 residues. The CDR3 reads CASSVGLLTEAFF. CDR3 coding DNA: TGTGCCAGCAGTGTAGGACTCCTTACTGAAGCTTTCTTT.

The rearrangement uses TRBV9 and TRBJ2-5; a possible D gene is TRBD2 (5 bases). The CDR3 runs to 14 residues. Germline V CDR1 and CDR2: SGDLS, YYNGEE. The V end lost 0 bases, the J end lost 1 base, and 7 bases lay between the germline ends. The CDR3 DNA sequence: TGTGCCAGCAGCGTAGGTGGGAGCCAAGAGACCCAGTACTTC. Translation gives CASSVGGSQETQYF.